This T cell receptor (beta chain) was obtained from a study of vaccination effects on CD4 cells after COVID-19. Sequencing used immunoSEQ multiplex PCR; TCRdb keeps in-frame clones, though not all of them. The repertoire holds 28,000 or so clones, with 73% as singletons. Before sequencing took place, the ViraFEST assay used viral peptide pools to expand antigen-specific CD4+ T cells. Cultured cells yielded isolated CD4+ T cells after around 9 days. Either the mRNA-1273 or the BNT162b2 vaccine was given to participants as two doses. Notes on this clone: Its antigen is currently unknown.

V dropped 5 bases and J dropped 6 bases, with 20 bases sitting between them. In germline, CDR1 is SGHTA, CDR2 FQGNSA. The CDR3 sequence is 15 residues long. The sequence was collected from a human donor who received a COVID-19 vaccine. The J gene is TRBJ2-7, the V gene TRBV7-2; D is possibly TRBD1 or TRBD2 (6 bases each). The starting material was CD4+ T cells from PBMCs cultured with HCoV-NL63 spike peptides, obtained after COVID-19 vaccination. CDR3 in DNA: TGTGCCAGCAGCCCAGGAGGGGGTAGGGTCCTCGAGCAGTACTTC. Translated, it gives CASSPGGGRVLEQYF.